This T cell receptor (beta chain) was sequenced in a study of cytomegalovirus exposure and HLA in healthy donors. Germline V gives CDR1 MGHRA, CDR2 YSYEKL. The CDR3 is 17 amino acids. Germline trimming cut 4 bases from V and 6 bases from J; bases unmatched to any gene: 8. Of note for this clone: Its antigen is as yet unknown.

Regarding the study as a whole: Some highly shared sequence variants likely arose as a pipeline artifact. Later work found that TCR association rates differed between HLA loci; DRB1 had the most and HLA-C the fewest. For most TCR sequences rarity was the rule, although some public TCRs occurred in many donors. As a later analysis revealed, most CMV-associated TCR beta chains appeared HLA-restricted.

PCR primers comprised 60 Vbeta and 13 Jbeta primers. TCRdb keeps only in-frame clones here, not all; method: immunoSEQ multiplex PCR. In total, the table holds under 65,000 clones. The specimen was PBMCs. This rearrangement joins TRBV4-1 to TRBJ2-2, with 13 bases aligning to TRBD2. The TCR comes from a woman aged 30 to 39 in good health and CMV-seropositive. The CDR3 region is CASSPTRGLAGAGELFF. Here the CDR3 DNA reads TGCGCCAGCAGCCCGACCCGAGGACTAGCGGGAGCCGGGGAGCTGTTTTTT.